Listed below are T cell receptor beta chains from one sample, sequenced in a study of shared clonotypes between healthy human individuals. Sequencing was performed with immunoSEQ multiplex PCR; in TCRdb, only in-frame clones are kept and a portion is missing. This table holds approximately 470,000 clones, 81% found once. The sequenced sample was PBMCs. These receptors all stem from a woman between 40 and 55 years old in good health. Some clones in this sample may be carry-over from other donors' samples. Each CDR3 is given with its conserved first and last residue. D genes are given only for firm matches. Not every row has a clone size; where given, it reads once, few, many or a size class.

D	V	J	size	CDR3
TRBD1	TRBV5-1	TRBJ2-6	-	CASSFGQGDVLTF
-	TRBV27	TRBJ2-5	-	CASSFIGAGGETQYF
-	TRBV2	TRBJ1-4	-	CASRAVSGEKLFF
-	TRBV11-2	TRBJ2-1	-	CASSYLRGDNEQFF
TRBD2	TRBV6-5	TRBJ2-3	-	CASSYLAGNADTQYF
TRBD1	TRBV6-1	TRBJ1-4	-	CASSERGPNEKLFF
-	TRBV7-3	TRBJ2-1	-	CASSISRYNEQFF
-	TRBV5-4	TRBJ1-4	-	CASSATVATNEKLFF
-	TRBV6-6	TRBJ1-4	-	CASSSHLAGSEKLFF
-	TRBV28	TRBJ2-7	-	CATTGGSNEQYF
-	TRBV2	TRBJ2-1	-	CASADEGSYNEQFF
-	TRBV6-5	TRBJ2-2	-	CASSPGLANTGELFF
-	TRBV5-1	TRBJ1-3	once	CASSLGPGIGNTIYF
-	TRBV25-1	TRBJ1-1	-	CASSREPTEAFF
TRBD1	TRBV5-4	TRBJ2-6	-	CASSLQGFSGANVLTF
-	TRBV27	TRBJ2-7	-	CASSLSGVYREQYF
TRBD1	TRBV19	TRBJ2-7	-	CASRGGQSSSYEQYF
-	TRBV15	TRBJ2-3	few	CATSRVGDGSDTQYF
-	TRBV29-1	TRBJ2-1	once	CSVRTVSSYNEQFF
-	TRBV7-6	TRBJ2-3	-	CASSPNGDTQYF
TRBD2	TRBV9	TRBJ2-7	few	CASSVGDYTYEQYF
TRBD1	TRBV7-9	TRBJ1-4	-	CASSPGTVGEKLFF
TRBD1	TRBV30	TRBJ2-7	-	CAWSVFPRTGGDEQYF
-	TRBV2	TRBJ2-7	-	CASSARDEQYF
TRBD1	TRBV28	TRBJ1-2	-	CASTGGVSYGYTF
-	TRBV5-4	TRBJ2-2	once	CASSLVTNTGELFF
-	TRBV2	TRBJ1-2	-	CASKKGGGLSYGYTF
-	TRBV27	TRBJ1-5	-	CASWEREANQPQHF
-	TRBV7-9	TRBJ2-4	-	CASSLLQGSENIQYF
TRBD1	TRBV5-1	TRBJ1-4	-	CASSWDRVEKLFF
-	TRBV9	TRBJ1-1	-	CASSVGTGNTEAFF
-	TRBV28	TRBJ1-5	-	CASRDFGNQPQHF
-	TRBV7-2	TRBJ2-7	-	CASSSTGYSYEQYF
TRBD1	TRBV27	TRBJ1-4	-	CASSLSGEGTGHSTNEKLFF
-	TRBV6-1	TRBJ2-7	many	CASSVAESSYEQYF
-	TRBV5-1	TRBJ2-1	-	CASSLSDDNEQFF
TRBD2	TRBV28	TRBJ2-3	-	CASSLWTSGASTDTQYF
-	TRBV29-1	TRBJ2-2	-	CSVEGLVFGTGELFF
-	TRBV9	TRBJ1-1	few	CASSVGLGNTEAFF
-	TRBV7-2	TRBJ1-2	-	CASSLPGRSAAGGYTF
-	TRBV15	TRBJ2-7	-	CATSRVQDRYEQYF
-	TRBV27	TRBJ2-7	once	CASRPWDVSYEQYF
-	TRBV6-1	TRBJ2-6	-	CASSGQRSGANVLTF
-	TRBV7-3	TRBJ2-1	-	CASSLGGGGGYNEQFF